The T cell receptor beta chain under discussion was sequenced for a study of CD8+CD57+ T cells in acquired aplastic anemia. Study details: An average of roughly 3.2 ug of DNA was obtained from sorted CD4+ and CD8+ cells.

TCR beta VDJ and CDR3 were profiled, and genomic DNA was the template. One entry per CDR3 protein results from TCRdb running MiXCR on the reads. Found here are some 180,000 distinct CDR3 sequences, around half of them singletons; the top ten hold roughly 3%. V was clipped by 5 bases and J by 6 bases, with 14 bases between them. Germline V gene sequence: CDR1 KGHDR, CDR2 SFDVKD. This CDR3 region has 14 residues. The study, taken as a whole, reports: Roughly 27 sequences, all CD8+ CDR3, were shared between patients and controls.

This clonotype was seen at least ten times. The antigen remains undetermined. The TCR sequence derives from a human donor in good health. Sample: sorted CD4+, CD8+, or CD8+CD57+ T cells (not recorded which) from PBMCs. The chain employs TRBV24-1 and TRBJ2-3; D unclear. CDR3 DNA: TGTGCCACCAGTGGTGGGCTAAAAACGGATACGCAGTATTTT. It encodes CATSGGLKTDTQYF.